This T cell receptor beta chain was captured in a study of PD-1 blockade in classical Hodgkin lymphoma. Here immunoSEQ multiplex PCR was the method, and the copy in TCRdb shows in-frame clones only, minus some. The data show about 64,000 clones, about 89% seen once. The CDR3 spans 10 residues. V was cut by 11 bases and J by 8 bases, with 9 bases left in between. The germline gives CDR1 MNHNY, CDR2 SVGAGI (reference sequence). Time point given: cycle 4 day 1 (C4D1), after around six weeks of nivolumab. Each of the patients experienced relapse following autologous stem cell transplantation, and their brentuximab vedotin exposure differed.

Sequenced material: peripheral blood mononuclear cells (PBMCs), taken before the fourth cycle of nivolumab. The chain joins TRBV6-6 to TRBJ2-2, with D possibly being TRBD2 (5 bases). The sequence derives from a human donor with classical Hodgkin lymphoma. Here the CDR3 DNA reads TGTGCCTCGACGGGGGGGGAGCTGTTTTTT. It yields the protein CASTGGELFF.